The T cell receptor (beta chain) described here comes from a study of blood T cell repertoires in COVID-19. Study-wide context: Sources were T cells, B-cell-depleted T cells, or PBMCs; the material itself was cDNA or gDNA.

CDR3 length: 13 amino acids. Trimming took 0 bases from V and 5 from J, leaving 5 bases between them. Germline V lookup: CDR1 KGHSH, CDR2 LQKENI. Measured with immunoSEQ multiplex PCR; TCRdb has only the in-frame clones, and not every one. The sample contains 45,000 to 55,000 clones, 86% of which appear only once. The chain links TRBV18 to TRBJ2-1; D possibly corresponds to TRBD1 (5 bases). Sequencing was performed on peripheral blood. The TCR was taken from a human donor in a cohort sampled during active COVID-19. The CDR3 DNA follows: TGTGCCAGCTCACCACCAGGGGACAATGAGCAGTTCTTC. It yields the protein CASSPPGDNEQFF. The full variable domain, in which reference TRBV18 and TRBJ2-1 provide the parts outside the CDR3, is NAGVMQNPRHLVRRRGQEARLRCSPMKGHSHVYWYRQLPEEGLKFMVYLQKENIIDESGMPKERFSAEFPKEGPSILRIQQVVRGDSAAYFCASSPPGDNEQFFGPGTRLTVL.